This TCR beta chain was recorded in a study of T cell responses to AZD1222 COVID-19 vaccine (dated by TCRdb to the early 2020s). At the level of the whole study: AZD1222 recipients with second doses at about 4 weeks or about 12 weeks were pooled, because spike-specific TCR depth and breadth did not differ between schedules. TCR sequencing covered approximately 230 trial participants: roughly 200 given two doses of AZD1222 and 26 given two doses of MenACWY control vaccine. Trial participants were enrolled by age into 18-55, 56-69 and 70-plus year subgroups, with roughly 150, 30 and 60 TCR-sequenced participants respectively.

General study outcomes and caveats: In the small 56-69-year group, the increase in depth fell short of significance, most likely because of low power. Conclusions about previously exposed vaccinees are limited because only five to seven AZD1222 recipients were SARS-CoV-2 seropositive at baseline. Reportedly, almost half of the unique spike-specific TCRs recognized epitopes lying outside the regions that are mutated in the B.1.351 and B.1.1.7 variants. Vaccine-associated CD4 TCRs spanned the whole spike protein, with dominant responses in regions 160-218 and 743-854. Most participants were white British and females outnumbered males, and the authors suggested that clonal diversity may have been underestimated. After two AZD1222 doses, spike-specific TCR breadth and depth were significantly higher than at day 0 and than in MenACWY recipients. No day 14 peak-response samples were available, so repertoires were characterized only after the peak T cell response.

This clone was seen a few times. Its antigen has not been determined. No per-base quality is available; no much larger clone lies one base away. This specimen's time point label, interpreted: baseline before first vaccination. The vaccinee samples were drawn from two UK trials, COV001 and COV002, one of which was a single-blind randomized controlled phase 2/3 trial testing AZD1222 (ChAdOx1 nCoV-19) in healthy adults. For TCRbeta chain sequencing, PBMC samples from trial participants were taken at day 0 and at day 28 after the second dose. Trimming takes 5 bases off V and 0 bases off J; junction bases not matched to a gene: 5. The CDR3 goes from the cysteine to the phenylalanine over 15 residues. Solely the CDR3 DNA is kept, with 45 bases framed from the first base. CDR1 is given as LGHDT and CDR2 as YNNKEL, both from the germline V gene (reference sequence). The CDR3 regions of human TCRbeta chains were analyzed by immunosequencing. As for the original processing: TCRs in the repertoires were matched against a reference library of SARS-CoV-2-specific TCRs that had been generated with the MIRA antigen-specificity platform. Breadth was defined as the fraction of unique TCRs that were SARS-CoV-2-associated, and depth was defined as the fraction of total T cells that were SARS-CoV-2-associated. Each spike-specific TCR was assigned to its reactive spike region and to a CD4 or CD8 class using the MIRA data. Log10-transformed breadth and depth values were compared by one-way ANOVA with Sidak's multiple comparisons tests. Held by TCRdb, this immuneACCESS table contains in-frame sequences only and omits some clones. Under half of the omission traces to an unresolved V gene where checked; the cause of the rest is unknown. V, J and clone size are taken as reported in that table, and D and trimming were inferred from the DNA itself. The sample data list some 140,000 clones, and around 90% of these were observed just once. In total, the top ten clones hold approximately 3.4% of the sample.

The material was peripheral blood, obtained on day 0 of AZD1222 vaccination. The receptor chain draws on TRBV3-1 (or the pseudogene TRBV3-2) and TRBJ2-7; 9 central bases correspond to TRBD1. This sequence was found in an adult in good health. CDR3 reads: CASSGRDRASYEQYF. The nucleotide sequence reads as follows: TGTGCCAGCAGCGGACGGGACAGGGCCTCCTACGAGCAGTACTTC.